This T cell receptor (beta chain) is drawn from a study of blood T cell repertoires in COVID-19. Libraries were prepared by immunoSEQ multiplex PCR; TCRdb keeps only in-frame clonotypes and omits some of them. The sample shows some 300,000 clones, roughly 91% of them seen only once. Per the germline V gene, CDR1 is MDHEN and CDR2 is SYDVKM. V was pared by 4 bases and J by 2 bases, with 5 bases of the junction left unmatched. This CDR3 has 14 residues. The chain has TRBV28 and TRBJ2-7; TRBD2 matches 7 bases. The clonotype originates from a woman between 45 and 60 years old who had been exposed to COVID-19. Input material: PBMCs or T cells enriched from blood (not recorded which). CDR3 sequence: CASSWGRGTYEQYF. CDR3 DNA sequence: TGTGCCAGCAGTTGGGGGAGGGGCACCTACGAGCAGTACTTC.